This TCR beta chain was identified in a study of tumor T cells in aggressive B-cell lymphoma. Germline-derived CDR1 and CDR2 are KGHSH and LQKENI. The V end was cut by 6 bases, the J end by 2 bases, with 5 bases between. This CDR3 is 11 amino acids long. The method was immunoSEQ multiplex PCR; TCRdb's version includes in-frame clones alone and lacks a portion of them. The repertoire includes about 11,000 clones, around 89% of them detected once, and 2.2% sits in the top ten. This TCR was recovered from an adult with diffuse large B cell lymphoma. Sequenced: tumor tissue. The chain carries TRBV18 and TRBJ2-7, with unresolved D. CDR3 DNA: TGTGCCAGCTCGTCCACCTACGAGCAGTACTTC. It codes for CASSSTYEQYF.